The 4 T cell receptor beta chains reported below all come from one sample, sequenced in a study of T cell repertoires in cytomegalovirus infection. TCRdb processed the reads anew with MiXCR; each CDR3 protein has one entry. The data show roughly 800,000 distinct CDR3 sequences, with about 29% seen just once and over 10% held by the top ten. No antigen has been assigned to these receptors. Sequences were derived from cultured CD8+ T cells from PBMCs, sampled from culture after CMV antigen stimulation. The receptors come from a human donor in good health (CMV status not recorded). Some clones in this sample may be carry-over from other donors' samples.

The chain uses TRBV15 and TRBJ2-1; tentative D call: TRBD1 (6 bases). The V end lost 0 bases, the J end lost 4 bases, and 13 bases lay between the germline ends. Germline V gene sequence: CDR1 LNHNV, CDR2 YYDKDF (reference sequence). The CDR3 consists of 16 residues. This CDR3 is CATSRDLGASYNEQFF. Written as DNA, the CDR3 is TGTGCCACCAGCAGAGATCTGGGGGCCTCTTACAATGAGCAGTTCTTC.

The chain couples TRBV6-6 to TRBJ1-5; D remains ambiguous. Between the trimmed V and J ends, which lost 5 bases and 1 base, there was a span of 15 bases. The CDR3 length is 16 residues. CDR1 MNHNY and CDR2 SVGAGI come from the germline V gene (reference sequence). The CDR3 DNA is TGTGCCAGCAGTCCCGAGGCCCCTTGGAGCAATCAGCCCCAGCATTTT. This encodes CASSPEAPWSNQPQHF.

This clonotype has only a few counts. The CDR3 coding sequence is TGCGCCAGCAGCCAAGCATACCTAGCGGGCTACACCGGGGAGCTGTTTTTT. It yields the protein CASSQAYLAGYTGELFF. The J gene is TRBJ2-2, the V gene TRBV4-1, with TRBD2 identical over 8 bases. This CDR3 has 17 residues. The ends lost 1 base at V and 3 bases at J; junction bases unmatched: 7. The germline V gene encodes CDR1 MGHRA and CDR2 YSYEKL.

The chain carries TRBV9 and TRBJ2-5, with D possibly matching TRBD2 (6 bases). CDR1 is SGDLS and CDR2 is YYNGEE in the germline V gene. Trimming removed 2 bases at V and 4 bases at J, with 12 bases between. CDR3 length: 14 amino acids. The CDR3 nucleotides read TGTGCCAGCAGCGTTTTTGCGGGGTTAGAGACCCAGTACTTC. This translates into CASSVFAGLETQYF.